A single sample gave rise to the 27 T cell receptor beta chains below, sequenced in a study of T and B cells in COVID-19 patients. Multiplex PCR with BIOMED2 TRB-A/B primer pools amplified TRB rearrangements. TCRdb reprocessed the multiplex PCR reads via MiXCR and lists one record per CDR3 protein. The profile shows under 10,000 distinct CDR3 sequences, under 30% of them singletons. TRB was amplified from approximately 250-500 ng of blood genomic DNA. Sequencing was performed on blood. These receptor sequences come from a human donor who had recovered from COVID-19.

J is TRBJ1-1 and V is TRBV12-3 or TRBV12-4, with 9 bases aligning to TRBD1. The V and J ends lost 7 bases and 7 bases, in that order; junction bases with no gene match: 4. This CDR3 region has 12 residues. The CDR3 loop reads CASIQDRGEAFF. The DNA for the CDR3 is TGTGCCAGCATCCAGGACAGGGGTGAAGCTTTCTTT.

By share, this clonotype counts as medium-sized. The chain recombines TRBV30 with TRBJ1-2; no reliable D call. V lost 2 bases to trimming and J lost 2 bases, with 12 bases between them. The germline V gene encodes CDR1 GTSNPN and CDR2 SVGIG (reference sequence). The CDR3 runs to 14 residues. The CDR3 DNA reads TGTGCCTGGAGTCCCGGTGGTCTGAACTATGGCTACACCTTC. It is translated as CAWSPGGLNYGYTF. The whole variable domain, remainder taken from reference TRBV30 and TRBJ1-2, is SQTIHQWPATLVQPVGSPLSLECTVEGTSNPNLYWYRQAAGRGLQLLFYSVGIGQISSEVPQNLSASRPQDRQFILSSKKLLLSDSGFYLCAWSPGGLNYGYTFGSGTRLTVV.

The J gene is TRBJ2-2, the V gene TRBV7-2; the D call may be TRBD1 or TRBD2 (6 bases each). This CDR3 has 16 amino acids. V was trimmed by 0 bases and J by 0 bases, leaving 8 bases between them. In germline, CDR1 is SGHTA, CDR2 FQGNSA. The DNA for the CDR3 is TGTGCCAGCAGCTTAGCGGGGGGCACGAACACCGGGGAGCTGTTTTTT. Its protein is CASSLAGGTNTGELFF.

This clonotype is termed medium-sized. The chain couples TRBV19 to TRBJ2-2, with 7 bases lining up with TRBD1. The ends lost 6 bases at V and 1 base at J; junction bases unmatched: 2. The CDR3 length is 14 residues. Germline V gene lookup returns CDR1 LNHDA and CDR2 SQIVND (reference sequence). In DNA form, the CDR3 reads TGTGCCAGTAGACGACAGGGGAACACCGGGGAGCTGTTTTTT. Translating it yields CASRRQGNTGELFF.

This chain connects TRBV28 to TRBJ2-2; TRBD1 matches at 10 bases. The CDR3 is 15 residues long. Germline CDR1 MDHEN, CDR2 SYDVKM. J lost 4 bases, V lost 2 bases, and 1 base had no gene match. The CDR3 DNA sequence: TGTGCCAGCAGTTTAAGGACAGGGGGCACCGGGGAGCTGTTTTTT. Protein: CASSLRTGGTGELFF.

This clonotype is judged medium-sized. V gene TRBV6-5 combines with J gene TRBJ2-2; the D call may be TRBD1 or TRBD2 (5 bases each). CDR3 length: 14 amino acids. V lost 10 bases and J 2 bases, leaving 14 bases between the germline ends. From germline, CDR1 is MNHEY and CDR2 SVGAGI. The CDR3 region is CAIKPGTNTGELFF. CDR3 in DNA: TGTGCCATAAAGCCCGGGACCAACACCGGGGAGCTGTTTTTT.

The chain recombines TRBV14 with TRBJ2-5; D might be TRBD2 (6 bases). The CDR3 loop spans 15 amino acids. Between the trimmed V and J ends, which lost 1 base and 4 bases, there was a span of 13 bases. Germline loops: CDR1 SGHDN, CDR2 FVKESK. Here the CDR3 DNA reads TGTGCCAGCAGCCAAGGGGGGGTCAGGCGAGAGACCCAGTACTTC. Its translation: CASSQGGVRRETQYF.

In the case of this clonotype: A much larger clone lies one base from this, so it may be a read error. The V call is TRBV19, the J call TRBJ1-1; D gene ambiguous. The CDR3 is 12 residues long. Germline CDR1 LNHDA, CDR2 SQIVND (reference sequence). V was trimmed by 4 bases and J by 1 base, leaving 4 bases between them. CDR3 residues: CASSRENTEAFF. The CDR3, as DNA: TGTGCCAGTAGTAGAGAGAACACTGAAGCTTTCTTT. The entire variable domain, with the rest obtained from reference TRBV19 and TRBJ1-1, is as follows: DGGITQSPKYLFRKEGQNVTLSCEQNLNHDAMYWYRQDPGQGLRLIYYSQIVNDFQKGDIAEGYSVSREKKESFPLTVTSAQKNPTAFYLCASSRENTEAFFGQGTRLTVV.

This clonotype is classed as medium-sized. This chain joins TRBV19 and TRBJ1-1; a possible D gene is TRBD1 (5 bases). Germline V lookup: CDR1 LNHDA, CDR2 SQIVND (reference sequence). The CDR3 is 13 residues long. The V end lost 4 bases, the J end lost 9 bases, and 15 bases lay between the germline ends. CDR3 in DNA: TGTGCCAGTAGTACGGGACCCGTATGGAAAGCTTTCTTT. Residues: CASSTGPVWKAFF.

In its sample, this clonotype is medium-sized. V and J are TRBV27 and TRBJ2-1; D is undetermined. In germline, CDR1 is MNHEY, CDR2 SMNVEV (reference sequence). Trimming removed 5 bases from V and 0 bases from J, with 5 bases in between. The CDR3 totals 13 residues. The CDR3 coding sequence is TGTGCCAGCAGTCCTCTCTCCTACAATGAGCAGTTCTTC. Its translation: CASSPLSYNEQFF.

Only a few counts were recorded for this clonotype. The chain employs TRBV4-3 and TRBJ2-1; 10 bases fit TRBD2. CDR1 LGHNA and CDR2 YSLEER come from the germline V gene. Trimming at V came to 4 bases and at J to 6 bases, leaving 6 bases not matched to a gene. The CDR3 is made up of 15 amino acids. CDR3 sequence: CASSRGTSEVNEQFF. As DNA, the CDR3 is TGCGCCAGCAGCCGGGGGACTAGCGAGGTCAATGAGCAGTTCTTC.

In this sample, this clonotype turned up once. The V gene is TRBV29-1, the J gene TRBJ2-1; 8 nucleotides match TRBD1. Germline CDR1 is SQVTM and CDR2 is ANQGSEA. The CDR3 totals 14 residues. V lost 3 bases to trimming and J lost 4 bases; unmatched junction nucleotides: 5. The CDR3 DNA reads TGCAGCGTTGAGGGGACAGGACTATACAATGAGCAGTTCTTC. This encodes CSVEGTGLYNEQFF.

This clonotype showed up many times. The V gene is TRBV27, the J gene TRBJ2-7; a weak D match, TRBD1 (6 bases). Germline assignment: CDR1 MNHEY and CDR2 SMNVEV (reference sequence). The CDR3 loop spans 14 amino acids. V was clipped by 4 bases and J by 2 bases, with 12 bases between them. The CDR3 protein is CASSSLAGAYEQYV. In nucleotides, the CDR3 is TGTGCCAGCAGTTCTCTGGCAGGGGCCTACGAGCAGTACGTC.

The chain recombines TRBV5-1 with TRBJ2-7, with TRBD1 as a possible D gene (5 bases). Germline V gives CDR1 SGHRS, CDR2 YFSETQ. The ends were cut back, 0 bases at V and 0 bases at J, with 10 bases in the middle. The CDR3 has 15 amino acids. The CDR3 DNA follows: TGCGCCAGCAGCTTGGTACAGGCTAGCTCCTACGAGCAGTACTTC. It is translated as CASSLVQASSYEQYF.

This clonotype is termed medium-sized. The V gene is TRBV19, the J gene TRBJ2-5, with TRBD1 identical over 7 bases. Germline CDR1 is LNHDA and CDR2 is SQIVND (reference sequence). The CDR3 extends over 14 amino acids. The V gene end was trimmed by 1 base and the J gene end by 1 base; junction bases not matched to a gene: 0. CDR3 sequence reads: CASSIGTGQETQYF. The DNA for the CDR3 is TGTGCCAGTAGTATAGGGACAGGCCAAGAGACCCAGTACTTC.

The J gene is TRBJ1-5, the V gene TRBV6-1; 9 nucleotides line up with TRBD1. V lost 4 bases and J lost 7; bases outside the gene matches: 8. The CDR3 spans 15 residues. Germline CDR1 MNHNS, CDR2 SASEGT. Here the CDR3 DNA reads TGTGCCAGCAGTGTTCTACAGGGGGCGGAACAGCCCCAGCATTTT. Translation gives CASSVLQGAEQPQHF.

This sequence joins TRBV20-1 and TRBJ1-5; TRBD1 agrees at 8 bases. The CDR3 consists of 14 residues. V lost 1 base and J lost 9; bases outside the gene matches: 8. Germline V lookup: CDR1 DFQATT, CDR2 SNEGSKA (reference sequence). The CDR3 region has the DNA TGCAGTGCTAGAGGGGGACAGGAGGTTCGGCCCCAGCATTTT. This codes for CSARGGQEVRPQHF.

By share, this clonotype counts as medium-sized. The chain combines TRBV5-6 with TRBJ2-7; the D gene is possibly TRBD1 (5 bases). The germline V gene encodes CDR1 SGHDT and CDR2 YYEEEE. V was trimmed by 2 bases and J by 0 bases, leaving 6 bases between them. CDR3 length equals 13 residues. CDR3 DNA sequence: TGTGCCAGCAGCTTTGACAGCTCCTACGAGCAGTACTTC. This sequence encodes CASSFDSSYEQYF.

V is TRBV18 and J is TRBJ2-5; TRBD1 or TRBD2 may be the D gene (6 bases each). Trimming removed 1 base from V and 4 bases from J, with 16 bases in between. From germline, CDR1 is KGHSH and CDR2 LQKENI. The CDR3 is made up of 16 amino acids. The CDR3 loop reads CASSPRGGTRGETQYF. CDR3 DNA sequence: TGTGCCAGCTCACCACGGGGCGGGACACGGGGAGAGACCCAGTACTTC. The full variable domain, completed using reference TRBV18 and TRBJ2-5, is NAGVMQNPRHLVRRRGQEARLRCSPMKGHSHVYWYRQLPEEGLKFMVYLQKENIIDESGMPKERFSAEFPKEGPSILRIQQVVRGDSAAYFCASSPRGGTRGETQYFGPGTRLLVL.

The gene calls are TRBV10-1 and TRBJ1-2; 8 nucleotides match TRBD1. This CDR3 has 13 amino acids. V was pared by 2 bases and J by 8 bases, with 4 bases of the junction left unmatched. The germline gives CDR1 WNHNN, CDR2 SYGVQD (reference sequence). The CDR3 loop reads CASSEGQGSGYTF. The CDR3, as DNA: TGCGCCAGCAGTGAGGGACAGGGATCGGGCTACACCTTC.

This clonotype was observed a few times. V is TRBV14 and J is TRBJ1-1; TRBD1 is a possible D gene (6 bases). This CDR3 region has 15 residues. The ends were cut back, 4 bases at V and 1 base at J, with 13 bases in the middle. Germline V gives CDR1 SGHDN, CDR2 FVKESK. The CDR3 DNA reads TGTGCCAGCAGCCCATTAGGACAGCAGAACACTGAAGCTTTCTTT. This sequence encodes CASSPLGQQNTEAFF.

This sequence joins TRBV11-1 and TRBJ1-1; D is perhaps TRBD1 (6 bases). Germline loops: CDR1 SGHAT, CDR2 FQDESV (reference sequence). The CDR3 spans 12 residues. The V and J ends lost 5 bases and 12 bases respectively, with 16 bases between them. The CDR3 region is CASSLNTGLPFF. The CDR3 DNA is TGTGCCAGCAGCCTAAATACAGGGTTGCCTTTCTTT.

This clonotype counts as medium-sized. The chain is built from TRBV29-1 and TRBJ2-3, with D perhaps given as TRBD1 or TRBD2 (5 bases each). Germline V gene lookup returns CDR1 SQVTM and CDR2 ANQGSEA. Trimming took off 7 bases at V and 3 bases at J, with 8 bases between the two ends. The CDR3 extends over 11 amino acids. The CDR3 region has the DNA TGCAGCGCCGAGGGGACAGATACGCAGTATTTT. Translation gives CSAEGTDTQYF.

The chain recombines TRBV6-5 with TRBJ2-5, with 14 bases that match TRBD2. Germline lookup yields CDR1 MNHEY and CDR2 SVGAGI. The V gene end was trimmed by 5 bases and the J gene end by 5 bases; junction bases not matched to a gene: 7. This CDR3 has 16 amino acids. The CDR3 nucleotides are TGTGCCAGCAGTAAGACTAGCGGGGGGGCCGCCGAGACCCAGTACTTC. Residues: CASSKTSGGAAETQYF.

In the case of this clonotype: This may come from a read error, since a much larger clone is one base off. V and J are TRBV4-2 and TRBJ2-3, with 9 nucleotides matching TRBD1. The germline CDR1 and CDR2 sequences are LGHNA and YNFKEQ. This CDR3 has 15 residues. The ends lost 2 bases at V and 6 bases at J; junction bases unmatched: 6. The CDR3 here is CASSQPGQGWDTQYF. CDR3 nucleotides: TGTGCCAGCAGCCAACCGGGACAGGGATGGGATACGCAGTATTTT.

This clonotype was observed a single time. The CDR3 loop is CASSLGTGVYEQYF. CDR3 DNA: TGTGCCAGCAGTCTCGGGACAGGGGTCTACGAGCAGTACTTC. The chain is built from TRBV27 and TRBJ2-7, with 10 bases that match TRBD1. From germline, CDR1 is MNHEY and CDR2 SMNVEV (reference sequence). The CDR3 consists of 14 residues. V shed 5 bases, J shed 3 bases, and the junction held 4 bases outside the gene matches.

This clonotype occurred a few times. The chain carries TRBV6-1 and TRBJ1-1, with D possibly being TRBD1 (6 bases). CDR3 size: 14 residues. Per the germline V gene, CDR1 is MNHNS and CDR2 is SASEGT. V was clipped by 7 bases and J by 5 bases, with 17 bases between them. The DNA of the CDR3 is TGTGCCAGCACTACAGGGACCCGTGGGACTGAAGCTTTCTTT. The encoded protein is CASTTGTRGTEAFF.